The present TCR beta chain was sequenced within a study of OX40 agonist ivuxolimab in advanced cancers. Repertoires were generated with immunoSEQ multiplex PCR, while TCRdb's copy carries only in-frame clones and drops some. Of tens of thousands of clones in the sample, approximately 86% were seen once. With regard to this clone: The antigen remains undetermined.

Study results and limitations: Clonal expansion was among the lowest in partial responders at 0.1-3.0 mg/kg, especially CD8+.

The sequence derives from an adult with an advanced solid tumor such as melanoma, head and neck, liver or kidney cancer. The sequencing used CD4+ or CD8+ T cells sorted from blood, collected in a trial of the OX40 agonist ivuxolimab.

The CDR3 sequence: CASSWSPSGLGMDTQYF. CDR3 bases: TGTGCCAGCAGCTGGTCTCCATCGGGACTGGGGATGGATACGCAGTATTTT. This chain joins TRBV11-2 and TRBJ2-3; perhaps TRBD2 as D (6 bases). Trimming stripped 4 bases from V and 6 bases from J, with 23 bases between. From germline, CDR1 is SGHAT and CDR2 FQNNGV. The CDR3 has 17 residues.